The 15 T cell receptor beta chains below were found in one sample sequenced in a study of cytomegalovirus exposure and HLA in healthy donors. The PCR was carried out with 60 Vbeta primers and 13 Jbeta primers. Produced via immunoSEQ multiplex PCR; TCRdb's table is partial and in-frame only. Among about 130,000 clones listed, 84% were seen once. Sequenced input: PBMCs. The receptors stem from a man aged 45-65 years in good health and CMV-seronegative.

V is TRBV5-5 and J is TRBJ2-7, with D unclear. CDR1 SGHKS and CDR2 YYEKEE come from the germline V gene (reference sequence). The CDR3 spans 13 residues. The V end was cut by 0 bases, the J end by 2 bases, with 6 bases between. CDR3 region: CASSLGGTYEQYF. CDR3 coding DNA: TGTGCCAGCAGCTTGGGAGGAACCTACGAGCAGTACTTC.

This clone was observed once. This chain links TRBV7-8 with TRBJ1-4; 9 bases map to TRBD1. The CDR3 is made up of 15 amino acids. The V gene end was trimmed by 8 bases and the J gene end by 0 bases; junction bases not matched to a gene: 4. The germline V gene has CDR1 SGHVS and CDR2 FQNEAQ. CDR3 in DNA: TGTGCCAGCGGGACAGGGTACCCAACTAATGAAAAACTGTTTTTT. The encoded protein is CASGTGYPTNEKLFF.

The J gene is TRBJ1-2, the V gene TRBV13, with 7 bases fitting TRBD1. This CDR3 has 14 residues. V shed 8 bases, J shed 8 bases, and the junction held 14 bases outside the gene matches. CDR1 and CDR2 (germline): PRHDT, FYEKMQ (reference sequence). In DNA form, the CDR3 reads TGTGCCAGCTCAGCAGGGGGTCGCAGTAGGGGCTACACCTTC. Its translation: CASSAGGRSRGYTF.

This clone was detected once. The J gene is TRBJ2-3, the V gene TRBV30; D remains ambiguous. Trimming removed 4 bases from V and 4 bases from J, with 12 bases in between. The CDR3 sequence is 13 residues long. In germline, CDR1 is GTSNPN, CDR2 SVGIG (reference sequence). CDR3 region: CAWTLNTADTQYF. CDR3 nucleotides: TGTGCCTGGACTCTTAACACAGCAGATACGCAGTATTTT.

This chain uses TRBV7-9 with TRBJ2-1, with 9 bases fitting TRBD2. The germline V gene has CDR1 SEHNR and CDR2 FQNEAQ (reference sequence). This CDR3 has 17 amino acids. V dropped 4 bases and J dropped 4; count of bases not matched to a gene: 11. The CDR3 DNA reads as TGTGCCAGCAGCTCACTTAGCGGGGGCTCAAATTACAATGAGCAGTTCTTC. Translating it yields CASSSLSGGSNYNEQFF.

J is TRBJ2-7 and V is TRBV15, with a possible D match to TRBD1 (6 bases). Germline CDR1 reads LNHNV; CDR2 reads YYDKDF (reference sequence). V lost 1 base to trimming and J lost 3 bases, with 13 bases between them. CDR3 length equals 15 residues. The CDR3 protein is CATSRASGAIYEQYF. The CDR3 DNA sequence: TGTGCCACCAGCAGAGCATCAGGGGCGATCTACGAGCAGTACTTC.

This clone is a singleton in its sample. The V and J genes are TRBV7-2 and TRBJ2-5; 11 positions match TRBD2. CDR1 and CDR2 (germline): SGHTA, FQGNSA. J lost 3 bases, V lost 5 bases, and 11 bases had no gene match. The length of the CDR3 is 17 residues. This chain's CDR3 is CASSLGWLAGGKETQYF. As DNA, the CDR3 is TGTGCCAGCAGCCTAGGATGGCTAGCGGGGGGTAAAGAGACCCAGTACTTC.

The chain is built from TRBV5-1 and TRBJ2-7; 9 nucleotides align to TRBD1. The CDR3 covers 14 residues. J gave up 3 bases and V 4 bases, and 5 bases lay outside the gene matches. Germline loops: CDR1 SGHRS, CDR2 YFSETQ. CDR3 sequence: CASSKGDRDYEQYF. The CDR3, as DNA: TGCGCCAGCAGCAAAGGGGACAGGGACTACGAGCAGTACTTC.

V gene TRBV21-1 combines with J gene TRBJ1-4; the table's D gene call, TRBD1, was not cross checked with the DNA. TRBV21-1 is described as a pseudogene. CDR3 length equals 16 residues. CDR3 sequence reads: CASSPLQGRSNEKLFF. The CDR3 nucleotides read TGTGCCAGCAGCCCCTTACAGGGGCGGAGTAATGAAAAACTGTTTTTT.

The chain recombines TRBV4-2 with TRBJ1-3; D is uncertain. The germline CDR1 and CDR2 sequences are LGHNA and YNFKEQ. V was pared by 3 bases and J by 8 bases, with 17 bases between. CDR3 length equals 15 residues. The CDR3 region is CASSQRAYTLDTIYF. As DNA, the CDR3 is TGTGCCAGCAGCCAGCGGGCTTACACGTTAGACACCATATATTTT.

The sample holds one count of this clone. The V and J genes are TRBV7-9 and TRBJ2-1; unclear D gene. V lost 6 bases, J lost 7 bases, and 7 bases lay in between. This CDR3 is built from 11 residues. The germline V gene encodes CDR1 SEHNR and CDR2 FQNEAQ (reference sequence). Written as DNA, the CDR3 is TGTGCCAGCAGGAATACAAATGAGCAGTTCTTC. Translated: CASRNTNEQFF. Combining the CDR3 with reference TRBV7-9 and TRBJ2-1 gives the whole variable domain DTGVSQNPRHKITKRGQNVTFRCDPISEHNRLYWYRQTLGQGPEFLTYFQNEAQLEKSRLLSDRFSAERPKGSFSTLEIQRTEQGDSAMYLCASRNTNEQFFGPGTRLTVL.

This clone is a singleton in its sample. The chain employs TRBV19 and TRBJ1-2; possibly TRBD1 for D (6 bases). Germline V gene data show CDR1 as LNHDA and CDR2 as SQIVND (reference sequence). Trimming cost V 4 bases and J 4 bases, with 7 bases left between them. The CDR3 consists of 12 residues. CDR3 residues: CASSTDSYGYTF. Written as DNA, the CDR3 is TGTGCCAGTAGTACGGACAGCTATGGCTACACCTTC. The variable domain in full, completed from reference TRBV19 and TRBJ1-2, reads DGGITQSPKYLFRKEGQNVTLSCEQNLNHDAMYWYRQDPGQGLRLIYYSQIVNDFQKGDIAEGYSVSREKKESFPLTVTSAQKNPTAFYLCASSTDSYGYTFGSGTRLTVV.

This chain links TRBV7-2 with TRBJ1-4; D possibly corresponds to TRBD1 (6 bases). The CDR3 has 14 amino acids. V lost 5 bases and J 5 bases, leaving 12 bases between the germline ends. Germline V gene sequence: CDR1 SGHTA, CDR2 FQGNSA. The CDR3 region has the DNA TGTGCCAGCAGCCAGACAGGCGTAAATGAAAAACTGTTTTTT. Amino acids: CASSQTGVNEKLFF.

The V gene is TRBV9, the J gene TRBJ2-5; 8 nucleotides match TRBD2. The ends lost 0 bases at V and 3 bases at J; junction bases unmatched: 4. Germline CDR1 is SGDLS and CDR2 is YYNGEE. The CDR3 contains 15 residues. For the CDR3, the DNA is TGTGCCAGCAGCGTAGTAGGAGCGGGGGAAGAGACCCAGTACTTC. Residues: CASSVVGAGEETQYF.

This rearrangement joins TRBV2 to TRBJ2-2; possible D gene TRBD1, 6 bases. Per germline, CDR1 SNHLY and CDR2 FYNNEI. With 10 bases removed from V and 2 bases from J, the gap between germline ends came to 14 bases. CDR3 size: 14 residues. The CDR3 region is CATLRDTNTGELFF. In DNA form, the CDR3 reads TGTGCCACCCTCCGGGACACAAACACCGGGGAGCTGTTTTTT.